This T cell receptor (beta chain) was identified in a study of cytomegalovirus exposure and HLA in healthy donors. Healthy bone marrow donors made up the cohort. At the time of sampling, donors were nominally healthy, though unrecorded immune exposures were likely. PCR used 60 Vbeta primers and 13 Jbeta primers. TCRdb's copy holds only in-frame clones and misses some; the assay was immunoSEQ multiplex PCR. The sample includes fewer than 200,000 clones, just over 70% of them seen just once. The germline gives CDR1 LNHDA, CDR2 SQIVND (reference sequence). The CDR3 length is 14 residues. The germline V and J ends were trimmed by 7 bases and 0 bases, with 12 bases remaining between them.

The rearrangement links TRBV19 to TRBJ1-1, with D tentatively TRBD1 (6 bases). The source material was PBMCs. The source is a human donor in good health. In DNA, the CDR3 is TGTGCCAGTACCCCCGGACAGATGAACACTGAAGCTTTCTTT. Translation: CASTPGQMNTEAFF.